This TCR beta chain was recorded in a study of blood T cells in healthy people across ages. Across the study: Per two T cells, template switching captured roughly one barcoded beta molecule. The study's findings and limits: Compared with aged donors, long-lived donors showed fewer expanded clones, suggesting selection.

This clonotype was counted between two and nine times. The antigen remains undetermined. A sample-barcoded 5' primer and a J-beta primer mix were used in a second PCR of about 6 to 12 cycles. Each of the cDNA molecules was tagged by a template-switch adaptor with 12 random nucleotides. MiXCR, run by TCRdb on the 5' RACE reads, gives a single entry per CDR3 protein. The sample lists hundreds of thousands of distinct CDR3 sequences; roughly 50% were seen once. There are 13 residues in the CDR3. V dropped 0 bases and J dropped 13; count of bases not matched to a gene: 5. Germline CDR1 MNHEY, CDR2 SVGEGT. The sequence came from a man aged 80 or over in good health. Source material: blood. The chain recombines TRBV6-2 or TRBV6-3 with TRBJ2-4, with 8 nucleotides matching TRBD2. Written as DNA, the CDR3 is TGTGCCAGCAGTTACTCGTCTAGCGGGCAGCAGTACTTC. This gives the protein CASSYSSSGQQYF.